These 14 T cell receptor beta chains were sequenced from one sample in a study of shared clonotypes between healthy human individuals. TCRdb's copy holds only in-frame clones and misses some; the assay was immunoSEQ multiplex PCR. There are 650,000 to 750,000 clones in the sample; more than 70% occur only once, and 1.5% to 2% lies in the top ten. The sequenced material came from memory CD4+ T cells sorted from blood. Subset here: CD45RA-negative fraction. The receptors originated from a woman aged 25 to 39 in good health.

The chain uses TRBV5-4 and TRBJ2-5; the D call may be TRBD1 or TRBD2 (8 bases each). Germline values: CDR1 SGHNT, CDR2 YYREEE (reference sequence). The CDR3 consists of 15 residues. V dropped 5 bases and J dropped 4 bases, with 18 bases sitting between them. The CDR3 loop reads CASSAGGQAGETQYF. CDR3 nucleotide sequence: TGTGCCAGCAGTGCGGGGGGACAGGCGGGAGAGACCCAGTACTTC. Full variable domain (missing parts from reference TRBV5-4 and TRBJ2-5): ETGVTQSPTHLIKTRGQQVTLRCSSQSGHNTVSWYQQALGQGPQFIFQYYREEENGRGNFPPRFSGLQFPNYSSELNVNALELDDSALYLCASSAGGQAGETQYFGPGTRLLVL.

The chain recombines TRBV2 with TRBJ1-5, with a weak D call TRBD1 (5 bases). The V and J ends lost 3 bases and 10 bases respectively, with 31 bases between them. Per the germline V gene, CDR1 is SNHLY and CDR2 is FYNNEI. The CDR3 is 19 amino acids. CDR3 residues: CASSEMPGRKFREKGPQHF. The CDR3 nucleotides are TGTGCCAGCAGTGAGATGCCGGGACGTAAATTCCGGGAAAAGGGACCCCAGCATTTT.

The gene calls are TRBV28 and TRBJ2-3, with D unclear. Trimming pared 10 bases from V and 2 bases from J, leaving 16 bases between. CDR1 is MDHEN, CDR2 SYDVKM, per germline. This CDR3 contains 14 residues. CDR3 sequence (DNA): TGTGCCACCCCGGTTGGGGAACCCACAGATACGCAGTATTTT. As protein: CATPVGEPTDTQYF.

V and J are TRBV6-1 and TRBJ2-2, with TRBD2 identical over 10 bases. V lost 0 bases and J lost 3; bases outside the gene matches: 7. The length of the CDR3 is 18 residues. Germline V gene sequence: CDR1 MNHNS, CDR2 SASEGT. The CDR3 sequence: CASSEALWLAGDTGELFF. CDR3 DNA sequence: TGTGCCAGCAGTGAAGCGCTCTGGCTAGCGGGAGACACCGGGGAGCTGTTTTTT.

The chain couples TRBV27 to TRBJ2-7; TRBD2 agrees at 7 bases. CDR3 size: 17 residues. V gave up 5 bases and J gave up 5 bases; unmatched junction bases: 18. CDR1 and CDR2 from the germline V gene are MNHEY and SMNVEV (reference sequence). The CDR3 spells CASSPRLAGRSPHEQYF. CDR3 bases: TGTGCCAGCAGTCCAAGGCTGGCCGGGAGGAGTCCCCACGAGCAGTACTTC.

The chain carries TRBV6-1 and TRBJ1-2; D unresolved. Trimming cost V 3 bases and J 4 bases, with 9 bases left between them. The length of the CDR3 is 13 residues. Germline V gives CDR1 MNHNS, CDR2 SASEGT. CDR3 amino acids: CASSEAGTYGYTF. CDR3 sequence (DNA): TGTGCCAGCAGTGAGGCAGGAACCTATGGCTACACCTTC.

This clone was detected a few times. This chain uses TRBV18 with TRBJ1-2, with D perhaps matching TRBD1 (5 bases). Germline-derived CDR1 and CDR2 are KGHSH and LQKENI. CDR3 length: 14 residues. Trimming took 2 bases from V and 10 from J, leaving 17 bases between them. Here the CDR3 DNA reads TGTGCCAGCTCACCAGACGTTCGTCAGGGCGACTACACCTTC. Protein sequence: CASSPDVRQGDYTF.

With respect to this clone: This specimen includes other DNA sequences encoding the same CDR3. This rearrangement joins TRBV18 to TRBJ1-3; D remains ambiguous. Germline loops: CDR1 KGHSH, CDR2 LQKENI. V was trimmed by 0 bases and J by 0 bases, leaving 12 bases between them. The CDR3 consists of 17 residues. The DNA for the CDR3 is TGTGCCAGCTCACCACCGGCGGGCACCTTCTCTGGAAACACCATATATTTT. Amino acids: CASSPPAGTFSGNTIYF.

The chain couples TRBV27 to TRBJ2-7; weak D call: TRBD2 (6 bases). The CDR3 has 14 residues. Trimming pared 5 bases from V and 2 bases from J, leaving 13 bases between. Per germline, CDR1 MNHEY and CDR2 SMNVEV (reference sequence). The CDR3 DNA follows: TGTGCCAGCAGTCGGGGGACTGTGGCCTACGAGCAGTACTTC. This translates into CASSRGTVAYEQYF.

For this clone: Other DNA variants within this sample encode the same CDR3. The chain joins TRBV5-1 to TRBJ1-3; D not resolved. This CDR3 contains 13 residues. The V end lost 0 bases, the J end lost 4 bases, and 5 bases lay between the germline ends. Germline V gene sequence: CDR1 SGHRS, CDR2 YFSETQ. The CDR3 loop reads CASSLGSGNTIYF. The CDR3 bases are TGCGCCAGCAGCTTGGGTTCGGGAAACACCATATATTTT.

This clone was recorded at least ten times. The chain is built from TRBV10-3 and TRBJ2-7; D gene uncertain. The CDR3 runs 13 residues. The germline V gene has CDR1 ENHRY and CDR2 SYGVKD. V was pared by 7 bases and J by 7 bases, with 17 bases between. Here the CDR3 reads CAITGASAREQYF. Here the CDR3 DNA reads TGTGCCATCACCGGAGCATCAGCTAGGGAGCAGTACTTC.

J is TRBJ2-7 and V is TRBV6-6; D tentatively reads TRBD1 or TRBD2 (5 bases each). Germline assignment: CDR1 MNHNY and CDR2 SVGAGI (reference sequence). This CDR3 has 13 residues. Trimming removed 0 bases at V and 7 bases at J, with 10 bases between. CDR3 sequence reads: CASSYSGRSEQYF. As DNA, the CDR3 is TGTGCCAGCAGTTACTCGGGACGGTCGGAGCAGTACTTC.

This clone showed up just a few times. The V and J genes are TRBV5-5 and TRBJ2-6; perhaps TRBD2 as D (6 bases). Per the germline V gene, CDR1 is SGHKS and CDR2 is YYEKEE (reference sequence). The CDR3 is 15 residues long. V shed 0 bases and J shed 2 bases, with 6 bases lying between them. The CDR3 loop reads CASSLAGAGANVLTF. The DNA for the CDR3 is TGTGCCAGCAGCTTGGCGGGGGCTGGGGCCAACGTCCTGACTTTC.

The chain couples TRBV7-2 to TRBJ2-3, with D tentatively TRBD2 (5 bases). The ends were cut back, 6 bases at V and 6 bases at J, with 19 bases in the middle. This CDR3 has 15 amino acids. CDR1 SGHTA and CDR2 FQGNSA come from the germline V gene. CDR3 sequence (DNA): TGTGCCAGCAGTTTCGGATCTAGCCCGTCTGATACGCAGTATTTT. Translating gives CASSFGSSPSDTQYF.